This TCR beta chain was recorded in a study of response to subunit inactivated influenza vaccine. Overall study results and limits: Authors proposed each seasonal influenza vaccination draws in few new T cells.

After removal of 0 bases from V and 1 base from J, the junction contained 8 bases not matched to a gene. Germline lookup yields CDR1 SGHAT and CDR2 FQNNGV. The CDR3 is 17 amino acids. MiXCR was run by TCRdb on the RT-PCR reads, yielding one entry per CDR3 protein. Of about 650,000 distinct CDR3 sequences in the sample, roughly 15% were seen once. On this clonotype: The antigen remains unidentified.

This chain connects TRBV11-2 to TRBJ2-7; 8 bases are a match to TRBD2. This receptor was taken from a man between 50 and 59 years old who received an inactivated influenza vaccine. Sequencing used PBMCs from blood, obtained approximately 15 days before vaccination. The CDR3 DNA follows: TGTGCCAGCAGCTTAGACCACATACTAGCGGATTCCTACGAGCAGTACTTC. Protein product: CASSLDHILADSYEQYF.